Shown below are 27 T cell receptor beta chains from a single sample sequenced in a study of beta chain features in type 1 diabetes. Study findings and constraints: TCRB CDR3s from Type 1 diabetes patients were moderately but significantly shorter in all four CD4+ subsets.

The authors reverse transcribed all of the isolated RNA, so sequencing captured expressed TCRB transcripts. Assay used: immunoSEQ multiplex PCR; TCRdb lists only in-frame clones, some missing. The table has about 230,000 clones, roughly 16% seen once. What these receptors recognize is not known. What was sequenced was naive CD4+ T cells from blood. The receptor source for this set is a man aged 25-45 years with type 1 diabetes.

The DNA for the CDR3 is TGTGCCAGCTCACCACCGCCCCCGGGCAGTGCGGGGTACGAGCAGTACTTC. This sequence encodes CASSPPPPGSAGYEQYF. The V call is TRBV18, the J call TRBJ2-7, with a possible D match to TRBD2 (6 bases). Germline V CDR1 and CDR2: KGHSH, LQKENI. Trimming shortened V by 0 bases and J by 4 bases, and 19 bases separated the two germline ends. The length of the CDR3 is 17 residues.

CDR3 residues: CSVEGVRLLTGRAEQYF. For the CDR3, the DNA is TGCAGCGTTGAAGGGGTGCGGTTACTAACAGGGCGGGCCGAGCAGTACTTC. The chain carries TRBV29-1 and TRBJ2-7, with D possibly TRBD1 on 6 matching bases. The CDR3 spans 17 residues. Trimming cost V 1 base and J 6 bases, with 25 bases left between them. Germline CDR1 SQVTM, CDR2 ANQGSEA.

The rearrangement joins TRBV29-1 to TRBJ1-2; tentatively, D is TRBD1 (6 bases). There are 12 residues in the CDR3. Germline V gene sequence: CDR1 SQVTM, CDR2 ANQGSEA. V lost 4 bases and J lost 2, with 8 bases in between. This chain's CDR3 is CSVATGNYGYTF. CDR3 nucleotides: TGCAGCGTTGCAACAGGGAACTATGGCTACACCTTC.

The chain joins TRBV2 to TRBJ1-4; D is perhaps TRBD1 (6 bases). The CDR3 is 15 residues long. The germline gives CDR1 SNHLY, CDR2 FYNNEI. V gave up 0 bases and J gave up 8 bases, with 13 bases separating them. CDR3 loop: CASSEAGAREEKLFF. CDR3 coding DNA: TGTGCCAGCAGTGAAGCGGGGGCGCGAGAGGAAAAACTGTTTTTT.

This sequence joins TRBV7-2 and TRBJ2-7; TRBD1 matches 8 bases. CDR1 SGHTA and CDR2 FQGNSA come from the germline V gene. CDR3 length equals 13 residues. Trimming removed 8 bases from V and 5 bases from J; junction bases left unmatched: 8. The CDR3, as DNA: TGTGCCAGCCGTGGACAGGGAACGGACGAGCAGTACTTC. Its translation is CASRGQGTDEQYF.

This clone was seen only a few times. The rearrangement uses TRBV7-2 and TRBJ1-4; a possible D gene is TRBD1 (5 bases). Germline V gene sequence: CDR1 SGHTA, CDR2 FQGNSA. Trimming shortened V by 2 bases and J by 3 bases, and 13 bases separated the two germline ends. The CDR3 runs 16 residues. CDR3 in amino acids: CASSLRRARANEKLFF. The CDR3 nucleotides are TGTGCCAGCAGCTTACGCAGGGCCAGGGCTAATGAAAAACTGTTTTTT.

The chain uses TRBV5-6 and TRBJ2-7; 7 bases align to TRBD1. The germline V gene encodes CDR1 SGHDT and CDR2 YYEEEE. CDR3 length: 14 amino acids. Trimming cost V 3 bases and J 4 bases; bases outside gene matches: 7. This chain's CDR3 is CASSSGTATYEQYF. The CDR3 DNA sequence: TGTGCCAGCAGCTCCGGGACAGCTACTTACGAGCAGTACTTC.

The rearrangement uses TRBV4-1 and TRBJ2-1; 11 positions match TRBD2. CDR3 length: 18 residues. The ends lost 0 bases at V and 5 bases at J; junction bases unmatched: 9. The germline gives CDR1 MGHRA, CDR2 YSYEKL. The CDR3 sequence is CASSQDNNRGLADNEQFF. The CDR3 DNA follows: TGCGCCAGCAGCCAAGATAACAACAGGGGACTAGCGGACAATGAGCAGTTCTTC.

The V and J genes are TRBV25-1 and TRBJ1-2, with 7 bases matching TRBD1. CDR3 length: 16 residues. Germline loops: CDR1 MGHDK, CDR2 SYGVNS. The ends lost 5 bases at V and 4 bases at J; junction bases unmatched: 13. CDR3 sequence reads: CASSQTGTVDGYGYTF. In DNA, the CDR3 is TGTGCCAGCAGTCAGACCGGGACAGTTGATGGCTATGGCTACACCTTC.

This clone was seen only a few times. The J gene is TRBJ1-1, the V gene TRBV6-4; D gene uncertain. The CDR3 consists of 13 residues. Germline V CDR1 and CDR2: MRHNA, SNTAGT. Trimming stripped 10 bases from V and 0 bases from J, with 12 bases between. In nucleotides, the CDR3 is TGTGCCACCAGGAGGGAATTGAACACTGAAGCTTTCTTT. Its translation: CATRRELNTEAFF.

In its sample, this clone was seen a few times. The chain recombines TRBV14 with TRBJ1-2; D uncertain. Looked up from germline, CDR1 is SGHDN and CDR2 is FVKESK. This CDR3 has 14 amino acids. Deletions cut 5 bases from V and 0 bases from J, with 10 bases between. CDR3 sequence: CASSYSWTNYGYTF. CDR3 in DNA: TGTGCCAGCAGCTACTCCTGGACTAACTATGGCTACACCTTC.

In this sample, this clone turned up a few times. The J gene is TRBJ2-6, the V gene TRBV28; D unresolved. Between the trimmed V and J ends, which lost 3 bases and 11 bases, there was a span of 8 bases. The CDR3 has 12 amino acids. Germline V gene sequence: CDR1 MDHEN, CDR2 SYDVKM. CDR3 bases: TGTGCCAGCAGTTTTAGAAGCCACGTCCTGACTTTC. Translation gives CASSFRSHVLTF.

J is TRBJ2-5 and V is TRBV7-2; 12 bases align to TRBD1. V dropped 5 bases and J dropped 1; count of bases not matched to a gene: 14. CDR1 is SGHTA and CDR2 is FQGNSA in the germline V gene. This CDR3 comprises 19 residues. CDR3: CASSLGTGGAEGFQETQYF. For the CDR3, the DNA is TGTGCCAGCAGCCTAGGGACAGGGGGCGCTGAGGGTTTCCAAGAGACCCAGTACTTC.

This clone turned up a few times. This rearrangement joins TRBV6-6 to TRBJ2-7; the match to TRBD2 covers 10 bases. Germline V gene lookup returns CDR1 MNHNY and CDR2 SVGAGI (reference sequence). The CDR3 runs to 13 residues. Trimming cost V 7 bases and J 5 bases; bases outside gene matches: 5. CDR3 sequence reads: CASTLAGANEQYF. DNA for the CDR3: TGTGCCAGCACCCTAGCGGGAGCCAACGAGCAGTACTTC.

This clone showed up just a few times. V and J are TRBV30 and TRBJ1-3; D not certain. With 4 bases removed from V and 0 bases from J, the gap between germline ends came to 10 bases. This CDR3 contains 14 residues. Germline lookup yields CDR1 GTSNPN and CDR2 SVGIG (reference sequence). CDR3 amino acids: CAWNGRISGNTIYF. Here the CDR3 DNA reads TGTGCCTGGAACGGGAGAATCTCTGGAAACACCATATATTTT.

The chain carries TRBV9 and TRBJ2-1, with 8 bases matching TRBD2. The CDR3 contains 16 residues. CDR1 is SGDLS, CDR2 YYNGEE, per germline. Germline trimming cut 0 bases from V and 3 bases from J; bases unmatched to any gene: 5. The CDR3: CASSVGGGRGYNEQFF. The CDR3 DNA reads TGTGCCAGCAGCGTAGGCGGGGGGCGCGGCTACAATGAGCAGTTCTTC.

This clone occurred a few times. This chain joins TRBV9 and TRBJ2-1, with D uncertain. V lost 4 bases to trimming and J lost 2 bases, with 10 bases between them. CDR1 is SGDLS and CDR2 is YYNGEE in the germline V gene. This CDR3 is 14 amino acids long. CDR3: CASSYPGAYNEQFF. CDR3 coding DNA: TGTGCCAGCAGCTACCCCGGCGCCTACAATGAGCAGTTCTTC.

This clone occurred a few times. The chain recombines TRBV4-2 with TRBJ2-3; TRBD1 might be the D (5 bases). This CDR3 region has 16 residues. Trimming stripped 4 bases from V and 2 bases from J, with 16 bases between. Germline V lookup: CDR1 LGHNA, CDR2 YNFKEQ. For the CDR3, the DNA is TGTGCCAGCAGCCCCCAGGGCGCATTGATCACAGATACGCAGTATTTT. Its protein product is CASSPQGALITDTQYF.

The chain has TRBV7-2 and TRBJ2-1; tentative D call: TRBD2 (5 bases). The V end was cut by 1 base, the J end by 2 bases, with 12 bases between. The CDR3 has 16 amino acids. CDR1 and CDR2 (germline): SGHTA, FQGNSA. The CDR3 sequence is CASSLGPVGTYNEQFF. The CDR3 DNA reads TGTGCCAGCAGCTTAGGTCCTGTCGGGACCTACAATGAGCAGTTCTTC.

This clone was found a few times. The J gene is TRBJ2-1, the V gene TRBV6-1, with 7 bases fitting TRBD1. This CDR3 has 12 residues. With 6 bases clipped from V and 14 bases from J, the junction kept 10 bases outside the gene matches. Germline assignment: CDR1 MNHNS and CDR2 SASEGT. In DNA form, the CDR3 reads TGTGCCAGCAGGGTTGAACAGGGGAGAAAGTTCTTC. This gives the protein CASRVEQGRKFF.

This clone has a handful of counts. This rearrangement joins TRBV29-1 to TRBJ2-7, with 7 bases aligning to TRBD2. Germline assignment: CDR1 SQVTM and CDR2 ANQGSEA. The V segment lost 5 bases and the J segment 1 base; nucleotides outside the gene matches: 5. The CDR3 totals 13 residues. The CDR3 DNA reads TGCAGCGTTACAGGACTAGTTTCCTACGAGCAGTACTTC. Translating it yields CSVTGLVSYEQYF.

The chain combines TRBV28 with TRBJ2-4; TRBD2 is a possible D gene (5 bases). This CDR3 has 12 amino acids. The V and J ends lost 6 bases and 6 bases respectively, with 9 bases between them. The germline V gene has CDR1 MDHEN and CDR2 SYDVKM. The CDR3 sequence is CASSLLVNIQYF. The DNA of the CDR3 is TGTGCCAGCAGCTTACTAGTAAACATTCAGTACTTC.

V is TRBV15 and J is TRBJ1-5; possibly TRBD1 for D (5 bases). The CDR3 has 13 residues. CDR1 is LNHNV and CDR2 is YYDKDF in the germline V gene (reference sequence). V shed 0 bases and J shed 7 bases, with 7 bases lying between them. The CDR3 here is CATSRDQGQPQHF. The DNA for the CDR3 is TGTGCCACCAGCAGAGATCAGGGCCAGCCCCAGCATTTT.

This clone has just a few counts. This chain uses TRBV7-9 with TRBJ2-7, with TRBD1 as a possible D gene (6 bases). Germline V gene lookup returns CDR1 SEHNR and CDR2 FQNEAQ (reference sequence). The CDR3 runs 15 residues. The V gene lost 4 bases and the J gene lost 2 bases, with 15 bases spanning the gap. The CDR3 loop reads CASSSRGTDTYEQYF. The CDR3 nucleotides are TGTGCCAGCAGCTCCAGGGGCACGGATACCTACGAGCAGTACTTC.

V and J are TRBV2 and TRBJ2-5; no clear D. Per germline, CDR1 SNHLY and CDR2 FYNNEI. CDR3 length equals 14 residues. Trimming stripped 3 bases from V and 0 bases from J, with 8 bases between. The CDR3 DNA reads TGTGCCAGCAGTGAGGCAGAACACCAAGAGACCCAGTACTTC. Residues: CASSEAEHQETQYF.

This clone was detected a few times. The V call is TRBV25-1, the J call TRBJ2-5; a possible D gene is TRBD1 (6 bases). Germline CDR1 and CDR2: MGHDK and SYGVNS. Trimming pared 1 base from V and 4 bases from J, leaving 13 bases between. There are 15 residues in the CDR3. CDR3 loop: CASSEFSGVAETQYF. The CDR3, as DNA: TGTGCCAGCAGTGAATTCTCAGGGGTGGCAGAGACCCAGTACTTC.

To note about this clone: One junction end does not reproduce the germline sequence, and a read error may be involved. Within the sample, other DNA sequences also encode this same CDR3. This rearrangement joins TRBV29-1 to TRBJ1-1; D is uncertain. The CDR3 totals 12 residues. The germline V gene has CDR1 SQVTM and CDR2 ANQGSEA. CDR3 nucleotide sequence: TGCAGCGTGGAAGGAATGAACACTGAAGCTTTCTTT. Residues: CSVEGMNTEAFF.